One T cell receptor (beta chain) is described in this entry. These data come from a study of blood T cell repertoires in COVID-19. Background on the study: Material from acute and convalescent COVID-19 was sourced from the United States, Italy and Spain. Sources were T cells, B-cell-depleted T cells, or PBMCs; the material itself was cDNA or gDNA.

V was pared by 7 bases and J by 7 bases, with 26 bases between. The CDR3 has 17 amino acids. Germline values: CDR1 LNHDA, CDR2 SQIVND (reference sequence). Original processing notes: Amplification with reference gene primers provided the estimates of nucleated cell counts. Sequencing used immunoSEQ multiplex PCR; TCRdb keeps in-frame clones, though not all of them. The V and J calls and clone size are taken from that table; D and trimming were inferred from the DNA. The data contain some 150,000 clones, approximately 86% of them singletons. Material for sequencing was peripheral blood. The J gene is TRBJ2-1, the V gene TRBV19; D might be TRBD1 (5 bases). The receptor was derived from an older woman with acute or convalescent COVID-19. This CDR3 is CASTSAPSGMARNEQFF. The CDR3 bases are TGTGCCAGTACCTCCGCCCCCTCAGGGATGGCTAGAAATGAGCAGTTCTTC. The variable domain in full, with the rest retrieved from reference TRBV19 and TRBJ2-1, is DGGITQSPKYLFRKEGQNVTLSCEQNLNHDAMYWYRQDPGQGLRLIYYSQIVNDFQKGDIAEGYSVSREKKESFPLTVTSAQKNPTAFYLCASTSAPSGMARNEQFFGPGTRLTVL.